This T cell receptor beta chain was recorded in a study of OX40 agonist ivuxolimab in advanced cancers. CDR3 size: 16 residues. The germline CDR1 and CDR2 sequences are SEHNR and FQNEAQ (reference sequence). Trimming at V came to 1 base and at J to 0 bases, leaving 4 bases not matched to a gene. Sequencing was performed with immunoSEQ multiplex PCR; in TCRdb, only in-frame clones are kept and a portion is missing. Of roughly 25,000 clones listed, over 60% are singletons. Sequencing was performed on CD4+ or CD8+ T cells sorted from blood, taken in a trial of the OX40 agonist ivuxolimab. This sequence was found in an adult with an advanced solid tumor such as melanoma, head and neck, liver or kidney cancer. The chain is built from TRBV7-9 and TRBJ2-5; TRBD2 matches at 8 bases. CDR3 in amino acids: CASSLGTGGYQETQYF. The CDR3 region has the DNA TGTGCCAGCAGCTTAGGAACGGGAGGGTACCAAGAGACCCAGTACTTC.